The present entry profiles one TCR beta chain with its context. This record comes from a study of blood T cell repertoires in COVID-19. Study details: PBMCs, B-cell-depleted T cells, or T cells provided the cDNA or gDNA that made up the material.

Participants reported their clinical history, and cohort assignment relied on those reports. Cohort 3 recovery required two negative PCRs, clearance, or symptom resolution. Per the original methods: Amplifying reference gene primers gave estimates of nucleated cell counts. Some clones are missing from TCRdb's copy, which holds only in-frame ones; the method was immunoSEQ multiplex PCR. V, J and clone size were drawn from that table, and D and trimming were deduced from the DNA. The repertoire holds over 120,000 clones, with approximately 78% as singletons. The source is a woman in her fifties or sixties who had recovered from COVID-19. The specimen was PBMCs or T cells enriched from blood (not recorded which).

The CDR3 DNA follows: TGTGCCACCAGGGCAGGGGATCTCACAGATACGCAGTATTTT. Protein sequence: CATRAGDLTDTQYF. The V call is TRBV24-1, the J call TRBJ2-3, with D possibly matching TRBD1 (6 bases). Germline CDR1 is KGHDR and CDR2 is SFDVKD. There are 14 residues in the CDR3. Trimming removed 7 bases from V and 2 bases from J, with 12 bases in between.